The TCR beta chain described here comes from a study of OX40 agonist ivuxolimab in advanced cancers. Only in-frame clones appear in the TCRdb table, and some are missing; sequencing was by immunoSEQ multiplex PCR. This sample has around 70,000 clones; around 93% occur once, and the top ten carry roughly 1%. The CDR3 has 13 residues. CDR1 MNHEY and CDR2 SVGAGI come from the germline V gene. The V end lost 2 bases, the J end lost 3 bases, and 8 bases lay between the germline ends. Points on this clone: Its antigen is still unknown.

Notes on the study in general: The mean number of expanded clones was higher in CD8+ T cells than in CD4+. At 0.1 to 3.0 mg/kg and by week 6, clonal expansion occurred in CD4+ and CD8+ blood T cells. Low normalized T-cell clonal expansion was additionally recorded for some nonresponders.

The source material was CD4+ or CD8+ T cells sorted from blood, sampled in a trial of the OX40 agonist ivuxolimab. J is TRBJ2-7 and V is TRBV6-5, with D hard to call. The source is an adult with an advanced solid tumor such as melanoma, head and neck, liver or kidney cancer. The CDR3 sequence: CASSYGQSYEQYF. The CDR3 DNA follows: TGTGCCAGCAGTTACGGGCAGAGCTACGAGCAGTACTTC.